This T cell receptor beta chain is from a study of T cells after yellow fever vaccination. Study conclusions and caveats: Abundant clonotypes from the bulk population could contaminate FACS-sorted repertoires. Reappearance after the booster was seen for most primary-vaccination clones, at 95% to 97% CD4 and around 90% CD8.

This clonotype was detected ten times or more. Its matching antigen is unknown. The CDR3 extends over 14 amino acids. After removal of 6 bases from V and 4 bases from J, the junction contained 5 bases not matched to a gene. Germline V gene sequence: CDR1 SGHRS, CDR2 YFSETQ. Researchers made TCR cDNA using 5'RACE template switching, and this step added a universal primer site and UMIs. From the 5' RACE reads, TCRdb called clonotypes with MiXCR, one entry per CDR3 protein. The sample lists over 150,000 distinct CDR3 sequences, roughly 6.4% seen once, with just under 3% in the top ten. The receptor was derived from a man younger than 30 who received the YFV17D yellow fever vaccine. The chain employs TRBV5-1 and TRBJ2-2; 8 bases map to TRBD1. The specimen was CD4+ T cells sorted from PBMCs, collected on the day of the first yellow fever vaccination. The CDR3 is CASNRGESTGELFF. The CDR3 DNA reads TGCGCCAGCAACAGGGGGGAAAGCACCGGGGAGCTGTTTTTT.